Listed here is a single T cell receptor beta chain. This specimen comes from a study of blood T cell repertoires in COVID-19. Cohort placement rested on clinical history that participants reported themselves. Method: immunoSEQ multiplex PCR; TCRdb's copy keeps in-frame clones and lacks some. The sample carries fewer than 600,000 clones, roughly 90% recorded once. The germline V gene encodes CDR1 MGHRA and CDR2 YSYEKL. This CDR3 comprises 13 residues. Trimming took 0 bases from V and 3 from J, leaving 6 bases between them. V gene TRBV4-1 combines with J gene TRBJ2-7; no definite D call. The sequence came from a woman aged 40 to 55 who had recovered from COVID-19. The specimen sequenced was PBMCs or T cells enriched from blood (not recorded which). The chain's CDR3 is CASSQDYYYEQYF. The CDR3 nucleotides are TGCGCCAGCAGCCAAGACTATTACTACGAGCAGTACTTC.